This T cell receptor (beta chain) appears in the sequencing data of a study of cytomegalovirus exposure and HLA in healthy donors. V was clipped by 5 bases and J by 2 bases; unmatched bases: 10. The CDR3 covers 15 residues. CDR1 is GTSNPN, CDR2 SVGIG, per germline (reference sequence). Both 60 Vbeta primers and 13 Jbeta primers went into the PCR. Using immunoSEQ multiplex PCR, the repertoire was profiled, and TCRdb retains in-frame clones only, with some absent. Here the sample spans over 150,000 clones, under 85% being singletons. Sequenced input: PBMCs. The chain carries TRBV30 and TRBJ2-5; 8 bases are a match to TRBD2. The clonotype comes from a man aged 50-59 years in good health and CMV-seronegative. This CDR3 is CAWGEGLASQETQYF. The CDR3, as DNA: TGTGCCTGGGGTGAAGGACTAGCCTCACAAGAGACCCAGTACTTC.